These 8 T cell receptor beta chains came from one sample sequenced in a study of CD8 T cells in ankylosing spondylitis. General study findings and limits: For ankylosing spondylitis blood, a TCR beta motif of about eight highly homologous variants appeared characteristic.

TCRdb used MiXCR to reprocess the 5' RACE reads, holding one entry per CDR3 protein. The table shows roughly 470,000 distinct CDR3 sequences, with roughly a quarter occurring only once. The antigens these receptors bind are not known. The sample was blood, either unsorted or a sorted T cell fraction (not recorded which). The receptors derive from a male donor with ankylosing spondylitis.

This chain joins TRBV12-3 or TRBV12-4 and TRBJ1-2; the match to TRBD1 covers 9 bases. This CDR3 spans 17 amino acids. The V segment lost 5 bases and the J segment 7 bases; nucleotides outside the gene matches: 17. DNA of the CDR3: TGTGCCAGCAGTCCCCGGGACAGGGTCAGGGGGGTGGGTGGCTACACCTTC. Its translation is CASSPRDRVRGVGGYTF.

In this sample, this clonotype turned up a few times. The chain links TRBV5-6 to TRBJ1-5; TRBD1 is a possible D gene (5 bases). Germline assignment: CDR1 SGHDT and CDR2 YYEEEE. V lost 0 bases and J lost 5, with 9 bases in between. The CDR3 is 14 residues long. Here the CDR3 reads CASSLGRGDQPQHF. DNA of the CDR3: TGTGCCAGCAGCTTGGGGCGGGGGGATCAGCCCCAGCATTTT.

The chain recombines TRBV29-1 with TRBJ2-7; D might be TRBD2 (5 bases). CDR1 and CDR2 (germline): SQVTM, ANQGSEA. The V end was cut by 4 bases, the J end by 0 bases, with 10 bases between. The CDR3 spans 13 residues. CDR3 in DNA: TGCAGCGTTGGGCAGACTAACTCCTACGAGCAGTACTTC. It codes for CSVGQTNSYEQYF.

The chain has TRBV11-3 and TRBJ2-1; TRBD2 matches at 8 bases. The CDR3 is 15 amino acids. The ends lost 5 bases at V and 6 bases at J; junction bases unmatched: 9. In germline, CDR1 is SGHNT, CDR2 YENEEA. The CDR3 loop reads CASSPSGSGGNEQFF. The CDR3 nucleotides read TGTGCCAGCAGCCCCTCGGGCAGCGGGGGCAATGAGCAGTTCTTC.

The V gene is TRBV10-3, the J gene TRBJ2-7, with D uncertain. The germline V gene has CDR1 ENHRY and CDR2 SYGVKD. This CDR3 contains 13 residues. Between the trimmed V and J ends, which lost 3 bases and 4 bases, there was a span of 10 bases. The CDR3 sequence: CAISDPQSYEQYV. For the CDR3, the DNA is TGTGCCATCAGTGATCCTCAGAGTTACGAGCAGTACGTC.

This clonotype has just a few counts. The V gene is TRBV7-2, the J gene TRBJ1-2, with TRBD1 matching 8 bases. This CDR3 spans 16 amino acids. The J segment lost 7 bases and the V segment lost 5 bases, leaving 15 bases of the junction unmatched. Germline CDR1 reads SGHTA; CDR2 reads FQGNSA. CDR3 bases: TGTGCCAGCAGCCGTCATAGAGGACAGGGCATCTCTGGCTACACCTTC. It yields the protein CASSRHRGQGISGYTF.

The chain combines TRBV9 with TRBJ2-1; tentatively, D is TRBD2 (7 bases). Trimming pared 0 bases from V and 1 base from J, leaving 14 bases between. Germline CDR1 reads SGDLS; CDR2 reads YYNGEE. This CDR3 is built from 17 residues. The CDR3 loop is CASSVVLGGHSYNEQFF. The CDR3 DNA sequence: TGTGCCAGCAGCGTAGTTTTGGGGGGGCATTCCTACAATGAGCAGTTCTTC.

This clonotype was observed a few times. CDR3 bases: TGTGCCATTCTAGCGGGAGTAGGAGATACGCAGTATTTT. This gives the protein CAILAGVGDTQYF. The rearrangement links TRBV10-3 to TRBJ2-3; 10 positions match TRBD2. CDR1 ENHRY and CDR2 SYGVKD come from the germline V gene. The CDR3 consists of 13 residues. V shed 9 bases, J shed 5 bases, and the junction held 5 bases outside the gene matches.